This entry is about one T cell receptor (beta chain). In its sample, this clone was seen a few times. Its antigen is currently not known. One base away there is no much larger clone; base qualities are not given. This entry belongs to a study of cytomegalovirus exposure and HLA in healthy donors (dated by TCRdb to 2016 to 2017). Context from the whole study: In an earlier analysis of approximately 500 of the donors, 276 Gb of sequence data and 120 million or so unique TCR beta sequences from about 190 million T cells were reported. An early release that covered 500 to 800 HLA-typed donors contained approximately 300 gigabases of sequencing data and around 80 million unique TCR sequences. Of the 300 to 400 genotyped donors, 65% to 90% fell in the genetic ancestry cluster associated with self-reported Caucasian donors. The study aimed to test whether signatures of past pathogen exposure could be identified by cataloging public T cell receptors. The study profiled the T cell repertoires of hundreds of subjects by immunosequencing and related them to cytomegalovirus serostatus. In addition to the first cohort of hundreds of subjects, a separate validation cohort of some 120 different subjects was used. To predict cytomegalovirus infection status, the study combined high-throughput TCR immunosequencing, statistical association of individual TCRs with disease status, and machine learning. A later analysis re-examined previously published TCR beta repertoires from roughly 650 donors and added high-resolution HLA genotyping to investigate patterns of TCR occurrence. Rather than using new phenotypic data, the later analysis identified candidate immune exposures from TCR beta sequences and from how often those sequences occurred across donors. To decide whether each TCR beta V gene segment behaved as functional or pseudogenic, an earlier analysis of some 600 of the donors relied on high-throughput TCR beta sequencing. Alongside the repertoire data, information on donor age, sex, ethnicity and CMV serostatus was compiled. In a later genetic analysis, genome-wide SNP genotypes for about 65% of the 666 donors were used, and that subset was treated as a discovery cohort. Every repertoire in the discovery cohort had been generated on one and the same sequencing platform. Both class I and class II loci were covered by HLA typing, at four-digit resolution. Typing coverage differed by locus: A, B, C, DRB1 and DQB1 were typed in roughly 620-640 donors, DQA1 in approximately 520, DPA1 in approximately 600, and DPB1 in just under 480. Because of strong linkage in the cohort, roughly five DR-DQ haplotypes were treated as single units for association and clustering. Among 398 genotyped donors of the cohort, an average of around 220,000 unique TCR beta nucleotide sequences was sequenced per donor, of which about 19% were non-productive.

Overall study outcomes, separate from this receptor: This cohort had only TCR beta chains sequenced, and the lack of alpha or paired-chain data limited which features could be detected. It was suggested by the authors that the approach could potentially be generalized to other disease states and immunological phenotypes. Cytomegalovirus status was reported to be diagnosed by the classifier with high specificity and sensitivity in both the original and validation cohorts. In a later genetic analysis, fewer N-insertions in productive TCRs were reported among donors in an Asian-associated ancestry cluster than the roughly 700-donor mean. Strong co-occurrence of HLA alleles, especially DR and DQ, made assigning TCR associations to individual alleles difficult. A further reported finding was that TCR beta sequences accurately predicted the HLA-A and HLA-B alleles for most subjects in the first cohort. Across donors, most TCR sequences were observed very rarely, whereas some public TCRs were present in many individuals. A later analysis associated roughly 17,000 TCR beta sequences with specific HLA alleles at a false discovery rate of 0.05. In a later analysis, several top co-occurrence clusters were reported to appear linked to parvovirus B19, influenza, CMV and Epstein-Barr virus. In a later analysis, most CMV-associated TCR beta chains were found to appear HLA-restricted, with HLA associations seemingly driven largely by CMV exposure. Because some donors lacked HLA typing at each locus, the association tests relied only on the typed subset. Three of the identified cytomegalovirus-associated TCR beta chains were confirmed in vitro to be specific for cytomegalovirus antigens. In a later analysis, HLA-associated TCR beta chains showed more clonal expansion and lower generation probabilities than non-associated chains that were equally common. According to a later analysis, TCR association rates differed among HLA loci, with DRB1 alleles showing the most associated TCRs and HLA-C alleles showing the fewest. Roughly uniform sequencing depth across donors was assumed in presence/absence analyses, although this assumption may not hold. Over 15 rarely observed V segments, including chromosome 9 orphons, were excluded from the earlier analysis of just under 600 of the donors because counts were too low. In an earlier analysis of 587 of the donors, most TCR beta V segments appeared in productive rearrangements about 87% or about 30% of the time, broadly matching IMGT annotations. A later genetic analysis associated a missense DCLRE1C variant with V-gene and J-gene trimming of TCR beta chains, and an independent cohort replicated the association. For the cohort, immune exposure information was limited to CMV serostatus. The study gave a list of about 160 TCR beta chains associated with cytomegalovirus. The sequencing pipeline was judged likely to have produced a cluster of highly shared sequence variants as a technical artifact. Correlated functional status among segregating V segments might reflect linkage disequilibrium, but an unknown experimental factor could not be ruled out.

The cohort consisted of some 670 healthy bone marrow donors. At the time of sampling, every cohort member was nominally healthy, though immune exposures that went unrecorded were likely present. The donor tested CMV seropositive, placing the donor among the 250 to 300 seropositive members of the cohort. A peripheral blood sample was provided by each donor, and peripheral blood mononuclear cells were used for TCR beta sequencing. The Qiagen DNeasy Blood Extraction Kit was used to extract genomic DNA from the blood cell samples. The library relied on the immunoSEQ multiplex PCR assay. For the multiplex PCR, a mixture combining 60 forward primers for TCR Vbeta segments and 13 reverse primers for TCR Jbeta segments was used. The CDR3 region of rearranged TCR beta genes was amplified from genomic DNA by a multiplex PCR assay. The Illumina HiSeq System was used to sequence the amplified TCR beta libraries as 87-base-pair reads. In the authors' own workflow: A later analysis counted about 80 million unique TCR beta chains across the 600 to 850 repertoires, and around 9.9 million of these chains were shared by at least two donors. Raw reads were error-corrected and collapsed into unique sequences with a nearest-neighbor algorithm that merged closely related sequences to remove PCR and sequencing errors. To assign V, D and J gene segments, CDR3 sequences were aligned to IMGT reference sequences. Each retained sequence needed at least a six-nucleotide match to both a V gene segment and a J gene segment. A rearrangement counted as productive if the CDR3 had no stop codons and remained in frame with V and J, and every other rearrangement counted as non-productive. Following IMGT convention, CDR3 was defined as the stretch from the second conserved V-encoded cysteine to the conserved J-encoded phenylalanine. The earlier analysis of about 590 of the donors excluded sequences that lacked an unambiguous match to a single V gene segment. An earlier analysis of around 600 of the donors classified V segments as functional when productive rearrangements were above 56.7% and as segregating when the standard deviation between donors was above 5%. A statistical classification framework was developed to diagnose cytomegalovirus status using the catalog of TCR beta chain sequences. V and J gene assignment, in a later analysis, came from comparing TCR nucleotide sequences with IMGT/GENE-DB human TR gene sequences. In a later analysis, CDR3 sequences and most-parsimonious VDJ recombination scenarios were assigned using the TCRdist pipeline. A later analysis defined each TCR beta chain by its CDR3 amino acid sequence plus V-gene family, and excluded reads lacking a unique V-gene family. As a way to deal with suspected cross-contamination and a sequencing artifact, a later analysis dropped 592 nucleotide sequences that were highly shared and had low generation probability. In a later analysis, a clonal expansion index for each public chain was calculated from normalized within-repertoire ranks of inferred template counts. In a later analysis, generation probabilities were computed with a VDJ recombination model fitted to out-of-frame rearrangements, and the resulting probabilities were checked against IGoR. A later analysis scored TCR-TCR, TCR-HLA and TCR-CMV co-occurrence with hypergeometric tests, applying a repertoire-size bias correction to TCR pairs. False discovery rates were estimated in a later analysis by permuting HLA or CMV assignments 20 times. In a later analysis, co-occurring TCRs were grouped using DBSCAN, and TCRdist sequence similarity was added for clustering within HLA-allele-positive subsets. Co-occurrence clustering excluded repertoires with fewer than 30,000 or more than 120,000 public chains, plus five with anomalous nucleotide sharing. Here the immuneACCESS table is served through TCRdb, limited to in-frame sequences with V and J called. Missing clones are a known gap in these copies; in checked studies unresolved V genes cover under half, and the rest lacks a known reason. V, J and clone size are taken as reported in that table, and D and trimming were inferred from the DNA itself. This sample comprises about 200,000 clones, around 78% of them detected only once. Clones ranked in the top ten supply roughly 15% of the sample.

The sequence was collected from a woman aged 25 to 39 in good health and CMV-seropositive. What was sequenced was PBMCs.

The DNA is TGTGCCAGCAGTTTAAGGACCCCACAGGGCCGGTATGGCTACACCTTC. Its protein is CASSLRTPQGRYGYTF. Rearrangement joined TRBV28 to TRBJ1-2, with a weak D call of TRBD1 (6 bases match). V gives up 2 bases and J gives up 5 bases, and the segment between their germline ends measures 18 bases. The germline V gene encodes CDR1 MDHEN and CDR2 SYDVKM. Measured from the cysteine to the phenylalanine, the CDR3 is 16 residues long. Left in the record is the CDR3 DNA by itself, 48 bases read in frame from the first base.